This T cell receptor beta chain was recorded in a study of neurological immune-mediated disorders. The CDR3 is made up of 15 amino acids. Germline lookup yields CDR1 SGHRS and CDR2 YFSETQ. J lost 2 bases, V lost 4 bases, and 5 bases had no gene match. With 10-nucleotide random UMIs included, cDNA was synthesized by 5'RACE. TCRdb used MiXCR to reprocess the 5' RACE reads, holding one entry per CDR3 protein. In the table there are just under 45,000 distinct CDR3 sequences, roughly 13% of which are singletons. The study's findings and limits: Private repertoires in all groups were suggested by the absence of shared CDR3 amino acid sequences among expanded clones across subjects. Patients with HTLV-1-associated myelopathy had the highest level of TCR clonal expansion, whereas patients with multiple sclerosis had the lowest level, falling beneath the level found in healthy controls.

Serving as healthy controls were blood bank volunteers based in Maryland, USA. This clonotype was detected ten times or more. Its antigen is not identified. The rearrangement links TRBV5-1 to TRBJ2-1, with 8 bases aligning to TRBD2. Sequenced material: PBMCs. The clonotype comes from a female donor in good health. This CDR3 is CASSRSGSTYNEQFF. The CDR3 DNA is TGCGCCAGCAGCCGCAGCGGGAGCACCTACAATGAGCAGTTCTTC.